The sequence of this TCR beta chain was determined in a study of T cell changes during pregnancy in multiple sclerosis. V lost 0 bases to trimming and J lost 5 bases; unmatched junction nucleotides: 12. This CDR3 spans 17 amino acids. Germline CDR1 reads SGHNT; CDR2 reads YYREEE (reference sequence). Assay used: immunoSEQ multiplex PCR; TCRdb lists only in-frame clones, some missing. The sample has about 87,000 clones, around 93% seen once; the top ten hold around 1.4%. This sequence joins TRBV5-4 and TRBJ2-3, with 7 positions matching TRBD1. This TCR was recovered from a female donor in good health, enrolled as a control in a pregnancy study. The sequenced sample was peripheral blood, obtained in the third trimester of pregnancy. The DNA of the CDR3 is TGTGCCAGCAGCTTGGGAAACAGGGGTCGGGGCAGAGATACGCAGTATTTT. It yields the protein CASSLGNRGRGRDTQYF. The full variable domain, completed using reference TRBV5-4 and TRBJ2-3, is ETGVTQSPTHLIKTRGQQVTLRCSSQSGHNTVSWYQQALGQGPQFIFQYYREEENGRGNFPPRFSGLQFPNYSSELNVNALELDDSALYLCASSLGNRGRGRDTQYFGPGTRLTVL.